This TCR beta chain was captured in a study of cytomegalovirus exposure and HLA in healthy donors. Study-level background: In an earlier analysis, 95 million to 130 million unique TCR beta sequences were found from some 180 million T cells. Ancestry clustering placed 70% to 90% of some 400 genotyped donors in the Caucasian-associated cluster. Study outcomes and limitations: As a later analysis showed, a missense DCLRE1C variant was linked to trimming of TCR beta V- and J-genes. According to an earlier analysis, most TCR beta V segments yielded productive rearrangements about 90% or about 30% of the time.

On this clone: The antigen is undetermined.

V lost 8 bases, J lost 6 bases, and 11 bases lay in between. The CDR3 totals 12 residues. Per germline, CDR1 MNHEY and CDR2 SVGAGI. The PCR employed 60 Vbeta primers together with 13 Jbeta primers. The repertoire was sequenced with immunoSEQ multiplex PCR; TCRdb's copy has only in-frame clones and lacks some. Its table lists about 200,000 clones. This sequence joins TRBV6-5 and TRBJ1-5; a weak D match, TRBD1 (6 bases). The TCR originated in a woman younger than 45 in good health and CMV-seropositive. Sequenced: PBMCs. For the CDR3, the DNA is TGTGCCAGCGGGGGCGCTTTTCAGCCCCAGCATTTT. Translation gives CASGGAFQPQHF.